This entry describes one T cell receptor beta chain. Its specificity is unknown. V dropped 5 bases and J dropped 2; count of bases not matched to a gene: 4. Germline V gene data show CDR1 as MNHEY and CDR2 as SMNVEV (reference sequence). The CDR3 spans 14 residues. The record originates from a study of T cell responses to AZD1222 COVID-19 vaccine. Study observations and caveats: The study identified only a handful of AZD1222 recipients as seropositive at baseline. When two AZD1222 doses had been given, Spike-specific TCR breadth and depth rose.

Generated by immunoSEQ multiplex PCR, the TCRdb table keeps only in-frame clones and is missing some. The sample shows 98,000 or so clones, around nine tenths of them seen only once. The source is an adult in good health. This sample comprised peripheral blood, obtained on day 0 of AZD1222 vaccination. The J gene is TRBJ2-5, the V gene TRBV27; 8 nucleotides line up with TRBD2. The CDR3 bases are TGTGCCAGCAGTCCCCGGGGGGGGCAAGAGACCCAGTACTTC. It specifies CASSPRGGQETQYF.